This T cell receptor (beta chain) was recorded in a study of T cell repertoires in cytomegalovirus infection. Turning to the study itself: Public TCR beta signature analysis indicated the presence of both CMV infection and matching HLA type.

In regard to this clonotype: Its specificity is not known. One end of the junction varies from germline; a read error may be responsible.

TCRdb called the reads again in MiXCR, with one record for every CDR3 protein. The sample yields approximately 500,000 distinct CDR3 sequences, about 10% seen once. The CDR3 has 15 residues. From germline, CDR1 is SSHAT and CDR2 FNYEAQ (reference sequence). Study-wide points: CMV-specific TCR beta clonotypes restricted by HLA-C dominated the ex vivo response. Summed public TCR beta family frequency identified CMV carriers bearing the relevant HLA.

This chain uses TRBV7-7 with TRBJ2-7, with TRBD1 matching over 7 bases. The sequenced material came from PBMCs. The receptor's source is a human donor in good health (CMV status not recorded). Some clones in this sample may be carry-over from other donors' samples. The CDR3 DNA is TGTGCTAGCAGCCTACGGACAGGTGCCGGGTACGAGCAGTACTTC. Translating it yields CASSLRTGAGYEQYF.